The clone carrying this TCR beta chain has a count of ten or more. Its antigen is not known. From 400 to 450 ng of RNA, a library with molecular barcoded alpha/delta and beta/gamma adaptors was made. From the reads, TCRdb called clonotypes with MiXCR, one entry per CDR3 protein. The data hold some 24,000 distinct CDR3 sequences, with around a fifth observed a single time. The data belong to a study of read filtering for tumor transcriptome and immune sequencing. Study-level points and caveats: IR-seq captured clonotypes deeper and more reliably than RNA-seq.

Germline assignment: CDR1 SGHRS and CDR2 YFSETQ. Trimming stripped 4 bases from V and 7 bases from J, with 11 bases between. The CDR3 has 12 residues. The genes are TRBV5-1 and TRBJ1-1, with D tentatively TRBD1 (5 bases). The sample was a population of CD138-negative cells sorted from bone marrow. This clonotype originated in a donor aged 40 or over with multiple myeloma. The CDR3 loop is CASSTGGGEAFF. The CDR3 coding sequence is TGCGCCAGCAGCACTGGGGGTGGTGAAGCTTTCTTT.